Described below is a single T cell receptor (beta chain) sequence and its context. Its antigen is unknown. The PBMCs were taken from approximately 9 ml of fresh peripheral blood. This record belongs to a study of T cells in Graves' hyperthyroidism and ophthalmopathy. Study overall: Before any treatment, at initial diagnosis, peripheral blood was collected. General study results and limits: Before onset, by a median of around six months, the model predicted ophthalmopathy.

The source material, RNA transcripts, was used to amplify TCR beta CDR3 regions. During a first-round RT-PCR of the TCR CDR3, the HTBI primer set was used. Each CDR3 protein gets one entry after TCRdb re-called the multiplex PCR reads with MiXCR. The sample records fewer than 350,000 distinct CDR3 sequences, around a fifth being singletons. Sequencing was carried out using blood. This sequence was found in a man aged 45 to 65 with Graves' ophthalmopathy.

CDR3 nucleotides: TGCGCCAGCAGTTCCAGCGGAGACCTCTCCTACGAGCAGTACTTC. Protein product: CASSSSGDLSYEQYF. The V and J genes are TRBV5-1 and TRBJ2-7; D is perhaps TRBD2 (5 bases). The CDR3 runs to 15 residues. The V end lost 5 bases, the J end lost 0 bases, and 15 bases lay between the germline ends. The germline V gene has CDR1 SGHRS and CDR2 YFSETQ.